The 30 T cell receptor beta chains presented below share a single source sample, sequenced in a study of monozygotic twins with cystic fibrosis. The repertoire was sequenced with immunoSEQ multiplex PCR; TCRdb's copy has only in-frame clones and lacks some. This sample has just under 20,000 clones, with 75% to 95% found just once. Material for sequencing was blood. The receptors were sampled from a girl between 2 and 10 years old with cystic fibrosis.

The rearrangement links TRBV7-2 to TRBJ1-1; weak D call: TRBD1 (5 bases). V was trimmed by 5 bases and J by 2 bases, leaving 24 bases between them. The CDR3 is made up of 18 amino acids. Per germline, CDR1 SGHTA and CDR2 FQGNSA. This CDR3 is CASSPPGWSTDLNTEAFF. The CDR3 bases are TGTGCCAGCAGCCCACCCGGCTGGTCGACAGACCTAAACACTGAAGCTTTCTTT.

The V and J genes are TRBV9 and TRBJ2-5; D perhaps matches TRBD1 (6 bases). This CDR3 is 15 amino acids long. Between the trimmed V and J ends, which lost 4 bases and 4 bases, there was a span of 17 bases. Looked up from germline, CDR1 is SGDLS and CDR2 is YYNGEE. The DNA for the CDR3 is TGTGCCAGCAGCACCCGACCTTCCAGGGGAGAGACCCAGTACTTC. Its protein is CASSTRPSRGETQYF.

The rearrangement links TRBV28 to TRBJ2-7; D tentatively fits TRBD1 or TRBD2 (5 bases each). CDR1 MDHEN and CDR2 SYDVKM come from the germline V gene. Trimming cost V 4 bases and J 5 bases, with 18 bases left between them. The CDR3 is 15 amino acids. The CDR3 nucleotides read TGTGCCAGCAGTTCCGGGACCCATTTATCGGACGAGCAGTACTTC. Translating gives CASSSGTHLSDEQYF.

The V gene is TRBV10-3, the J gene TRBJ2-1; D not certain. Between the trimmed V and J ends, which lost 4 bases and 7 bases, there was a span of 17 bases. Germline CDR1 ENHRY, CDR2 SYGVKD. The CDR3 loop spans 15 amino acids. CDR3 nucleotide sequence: TGTGCCATCAGTGCTGAAGGGTTAGTTTTGAATGAGCAGTTCTTC. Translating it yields CAISAEGLVLNEQFF.

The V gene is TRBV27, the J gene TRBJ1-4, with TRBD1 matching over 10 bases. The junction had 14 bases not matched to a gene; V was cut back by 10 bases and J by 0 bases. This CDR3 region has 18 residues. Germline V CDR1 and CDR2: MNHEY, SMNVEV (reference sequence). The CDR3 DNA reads TGTGCCACCCTCCGGGACAGGGGACACCGGGCAACTAATGAAAAACTGTTTTTT. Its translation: CATLRDRGHRATNEKLFF.

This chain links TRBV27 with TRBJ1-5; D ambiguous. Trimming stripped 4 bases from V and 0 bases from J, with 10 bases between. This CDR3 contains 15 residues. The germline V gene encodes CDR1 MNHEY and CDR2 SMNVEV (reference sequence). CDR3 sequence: CASSSSDNSNQPQHF. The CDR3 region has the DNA TGTGCCAGCAGTTCCTCCGACAATAGCAATCAGCCCCAGCATTTT.

CDR3 sequence reads: CSVEDLNRVNYGYTF. CDR3 DNA: TGCAGCGTTGAAGATTTAAACAGGGTAAACTATGGCTACACCTTC. The chain joins TRBV29-1 to TRBJ1-2, with D possibly matching TRBD1 (6 bases). The germline V gene encodes CDR1 SQVTM and CDR2 ANQGSEA. Trimming stripped 0 bases from V and 2 bases from J, with 13 bases between. CDR3 length: 15 amino acids.

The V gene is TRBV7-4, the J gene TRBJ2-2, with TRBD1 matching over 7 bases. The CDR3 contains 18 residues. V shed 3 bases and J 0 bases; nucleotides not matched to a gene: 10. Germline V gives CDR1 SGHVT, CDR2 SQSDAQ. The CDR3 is CASSLTGWVAANTGELFF. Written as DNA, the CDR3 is TGTGCCAGCAGCTTGACAGGGTGGGTTGCTGCGAACACCGGGGAGCTGTTTTTT.

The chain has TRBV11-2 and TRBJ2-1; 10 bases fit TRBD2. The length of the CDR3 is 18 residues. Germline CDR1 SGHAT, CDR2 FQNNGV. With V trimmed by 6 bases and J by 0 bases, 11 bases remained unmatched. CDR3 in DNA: TGTGCCAGCAGGCCGGGACTAGCGTCTTCCCGCTCCTACAATGAGCAGTTCTTC. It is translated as CASRPGLASSRSYNEQFF.

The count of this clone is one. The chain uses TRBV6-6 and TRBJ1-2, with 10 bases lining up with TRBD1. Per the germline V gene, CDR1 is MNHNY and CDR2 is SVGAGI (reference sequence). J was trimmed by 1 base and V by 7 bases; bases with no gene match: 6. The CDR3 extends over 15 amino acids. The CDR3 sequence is CASIPGTGVNYGYTF. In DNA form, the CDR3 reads TGTGCCAGCATTCCTGGGACAGGGGTTAACTATGGCTACACCTTC.

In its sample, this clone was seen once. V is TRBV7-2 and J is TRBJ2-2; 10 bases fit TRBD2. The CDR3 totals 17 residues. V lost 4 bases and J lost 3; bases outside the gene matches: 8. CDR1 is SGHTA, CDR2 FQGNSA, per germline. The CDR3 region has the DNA TGTGCCAGCAGCTCCGTACTAGCGGGACGGGACACCGGGGAGCTGTTTTTT. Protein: CASSSVLAGRDTGELFF.

CDR3 sequence (DNA): TGTGCCAGCAGCTCGGGACACGGTAACTATGGCTACACCTTC. This translates into CASSSGHGNYGYTF. The chain couples TRBV7-9 to TRBJ1-2; tentatively, D is TRBD1 (6 bases). V dropped 4 bases and J dropped 1 base, with 10 bases sitting between them. CDR3 length: 14 amino acids. Germline values: CDR1 SEHNR, CDR2 FQNEAQ (reference sequence).

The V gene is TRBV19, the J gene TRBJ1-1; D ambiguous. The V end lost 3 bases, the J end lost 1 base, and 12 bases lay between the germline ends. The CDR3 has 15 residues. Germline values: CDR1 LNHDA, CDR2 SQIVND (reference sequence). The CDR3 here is CASSMVRDSNTEAFF. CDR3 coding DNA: TGTGCCAGTAGTATGGTTAGAGACTCGAACACTGAAGCTTTCTTT. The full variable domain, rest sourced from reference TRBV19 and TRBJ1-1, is DGGITQSPKYLFRKEGQNVTLSCEQNLNHDAMYWYRQDPGQGLRLIYYSQIVNDFQKGDIAEGYSVSREKKESFPLTVTSAQKNPTAFYLCASSMVRDSNTEAFFGQGTRLTVV.

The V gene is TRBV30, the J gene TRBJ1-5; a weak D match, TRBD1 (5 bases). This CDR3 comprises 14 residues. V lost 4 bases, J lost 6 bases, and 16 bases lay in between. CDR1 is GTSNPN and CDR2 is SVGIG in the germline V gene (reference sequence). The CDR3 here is CAWNGGNSGQPQHF. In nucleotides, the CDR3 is TGTGCCTGGAATGGGGGGAACTCAGGTCAGCCCCAGCATTTT. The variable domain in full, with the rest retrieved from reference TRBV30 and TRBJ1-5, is SQTIHQWPATLVQPVGSPLSLECTVEGTSNPNLYWYRQAAGRGLQLLFYSVGIGQISSEVPQNLSASRPQDRQFILSSKKLLLSDSGFYLCAWNGGNSGQPQHFGDGTRLSIL.

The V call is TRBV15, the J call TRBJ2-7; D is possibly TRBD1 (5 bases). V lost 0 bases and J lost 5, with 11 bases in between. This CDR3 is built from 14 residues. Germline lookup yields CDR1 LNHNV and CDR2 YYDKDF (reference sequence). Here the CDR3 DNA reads TGTGCCACCAGCAGAGATTGGACATCCCACGAGCAGTACTTC. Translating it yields CATSRDWTSHEQYF.

This chain's CDR3 is CASSGEGGLSTEAFF. DNA for the CDR3: TGCGCCAGCAGCGGGGAAGGCGGGTTGAGCACTGAAGCTTTCTTT. This chain connects TRBV4-3 to TRBJ1-1; D remains ambiguous. The V gene lost 5 bases and the J gene lost 4 bases, with 17 bases spanning the gap. This CDR3 is 15 amino acids long. From germline, CDR1 is LGHNA and CDR2 YSLEER.

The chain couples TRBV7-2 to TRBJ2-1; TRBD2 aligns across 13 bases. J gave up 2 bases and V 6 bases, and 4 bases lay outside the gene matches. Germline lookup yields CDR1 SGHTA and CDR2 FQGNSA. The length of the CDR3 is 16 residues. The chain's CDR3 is CASRPGLAGAYNEQFF. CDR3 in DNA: TGTGCCAGCAGGCCCGGACTAGCGGGGGCCTACAATGAGCAGTTCTTC.

The DNA of the CDR3 is TGCGCCAGCAAAAACCGGGACGCCGTCGGATGCTACACCTTC. This translates into CASKNRDAVGCYTF. The chain couples TRBV23-1 to TRBJ1-2; D perhaps matches TRBD1 (5 bases). TRBV23-1 falls under the ORF class, with uncertain function. CDR3 length equals 14 residues. V lost 7 bases and J lost 9, with 21 bases in between.

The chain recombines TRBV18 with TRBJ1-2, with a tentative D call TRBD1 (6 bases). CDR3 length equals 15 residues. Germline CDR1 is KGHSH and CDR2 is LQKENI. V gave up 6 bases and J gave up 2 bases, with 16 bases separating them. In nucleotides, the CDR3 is TGTGCCAGCTCGCCCGGACAGAAGGCCAACTATGGCTACACCTTC. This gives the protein CASSPGQKANYGYTF.

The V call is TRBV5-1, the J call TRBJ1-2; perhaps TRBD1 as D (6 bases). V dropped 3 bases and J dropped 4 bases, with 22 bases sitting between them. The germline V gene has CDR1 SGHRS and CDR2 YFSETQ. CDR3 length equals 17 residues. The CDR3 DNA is TGCGCCAGCAGCTCGCTTGCATCCGGACAGAGCCCCTATGGCTACACCTTC. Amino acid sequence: CASSSLASGQSPYGYTF.

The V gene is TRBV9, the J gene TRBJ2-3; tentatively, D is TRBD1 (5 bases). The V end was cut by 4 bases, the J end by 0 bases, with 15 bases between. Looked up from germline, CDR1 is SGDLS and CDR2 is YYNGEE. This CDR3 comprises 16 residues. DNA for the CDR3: TGTGCCAGCAGCCCACGGTCGACAGCTAGCACAGATACGCAGTATTTT. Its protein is CASSPRSTASTDTQYF.

The CDR3 bases are TGTGCCAGCAGTGACATACCCAATCAGCCCCAGCATTTT. Protein sequence: CASSDIPNQPQHF. This sequence joins TRBV6-1 and TRBJ1-5; D ambiguous. This CDR3 spans 13 amino acids. Trimming pared 3 bases from V and 3 bases from J, leaving 6 bases between. In germline, CDR1 is MNHNS, CDR2 SASEGT.

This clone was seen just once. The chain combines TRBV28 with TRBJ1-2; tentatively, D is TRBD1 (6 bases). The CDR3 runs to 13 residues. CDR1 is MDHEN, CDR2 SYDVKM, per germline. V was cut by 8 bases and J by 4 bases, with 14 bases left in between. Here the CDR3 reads CASQGTGSYGYTF. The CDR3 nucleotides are TGTGCCAGCCAAGGTACAGGGTCCTATGGCTACACCTTC.

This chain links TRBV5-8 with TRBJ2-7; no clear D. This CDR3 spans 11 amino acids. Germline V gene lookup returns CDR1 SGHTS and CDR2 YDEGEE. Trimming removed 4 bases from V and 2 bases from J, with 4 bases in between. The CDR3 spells CASSPTYEQYF. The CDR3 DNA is TGTGCCAGCAGCCCTACCTACGAGCAGTACTTC.

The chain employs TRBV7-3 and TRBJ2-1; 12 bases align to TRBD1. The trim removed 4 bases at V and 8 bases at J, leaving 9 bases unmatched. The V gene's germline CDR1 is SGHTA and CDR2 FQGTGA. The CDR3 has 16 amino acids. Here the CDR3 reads CASSSRGTGGEDEQFF. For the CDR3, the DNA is TGTGCCAGCAGCTCACGAGGGACAGGGGGCGAGGATGAGCAGTTCTTC.

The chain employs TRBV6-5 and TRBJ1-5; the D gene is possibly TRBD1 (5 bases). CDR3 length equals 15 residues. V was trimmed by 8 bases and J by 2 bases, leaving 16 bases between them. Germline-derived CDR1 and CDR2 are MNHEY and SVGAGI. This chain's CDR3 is CASALGGGGNQPQHF. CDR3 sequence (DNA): TGTGCCAGCGCCCTGGGGGGAGGTGGCAATCAGCCCCAGCATTTT.

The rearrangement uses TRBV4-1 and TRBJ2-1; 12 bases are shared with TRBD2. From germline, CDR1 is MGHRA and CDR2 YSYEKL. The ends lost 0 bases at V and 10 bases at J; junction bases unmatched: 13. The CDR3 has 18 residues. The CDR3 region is CASSQEPVASGGAREQFF. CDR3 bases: TGCGCCAGCAGCCAAGAACCTGTGGCTAGCGGGGGGGCAAGGGAGCAGTTCTTC.

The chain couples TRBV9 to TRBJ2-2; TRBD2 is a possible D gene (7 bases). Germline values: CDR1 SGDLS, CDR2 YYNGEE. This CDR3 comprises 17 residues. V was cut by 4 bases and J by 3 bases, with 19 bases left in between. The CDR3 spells CASSPRWGGLDTGELFF. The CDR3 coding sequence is TGTGCCAGCAGCCCGAGGTGGGGGGGCCTTGACACCGGGGAGCTGTTTTTT.

The CDR3 sequence is CASSSWDFGETQYF. The DNA for the CDR3 is TGTGCCAGCAGCTCCTGGGACTTCGGAGAGACCCAGTACTTC. This sequence joins TRBV5-6 and TRBJ2-5, with D perhaps matching TRBD2 (6 bases). The germline V and J ends were trimmed by 3 bases and 4 bases, with 13 bases remaining between them. From germline, CDR1 is SGHDT and CDR2 YYEEEE. The CDR3 length is 14 residues.

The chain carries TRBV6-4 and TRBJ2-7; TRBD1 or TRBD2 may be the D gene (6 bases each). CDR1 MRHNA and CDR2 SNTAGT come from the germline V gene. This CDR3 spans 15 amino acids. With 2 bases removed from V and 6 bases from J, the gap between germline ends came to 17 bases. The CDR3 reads CASSDGGHSLLEQYF. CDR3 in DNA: TGTGCCAGCAGTGACGGGGGGCACTCCCTTCTCGAGCAGTACTTC.